The 13 T cell receptor beta chains below all came from one sample that was sequenced in a study of cytomegalovirus exposure and HLA in healthy donors. Primers included in the PCR were 60 Vbeta and 13 Jbeta primers. Libraries were prepared by immunoSEQ multiplex PCR; TCRdb keeps only in-frame clonotypes and omits some of them. The data show 150,000 to 200,000 clones, with 68% seen just once and 1.1% to 1.5% held by the top ten. Sequencing was performed on PBMCs. These receptors were collected from a man aged 50-60 years in good health and CMV-seronegative.

V usage is TRBV19 and J usage is TRBJ2-7; 10 bases match TRBD1. J was trimmed by 1 base and V by 11 bases; bases with no gene match: 5. Germline CDR1 and CDR2: LNHDA and SQIVND (reference sequence). The CDR3 contains 13 residues. CDR3 DNA sequence: TGTGCCGCCCCGGGACAGGGGTCCTACGAGCAGTACTTC. Its translation: CAAPGQGSYEQYF.

The J gene is TRBJ2-7, the V gene TRBV2; 7 bases fit TRBD1. The germline V gene encodes CDR1 SNHLY and CDR2 FYNNEI. The CDR3 has 14 amino acids. V lost 6 bases to trimming and J lost 3 bases; unmatched junction nucleotides: 8. The CDR3: CASRGQTPNYEQYF. CDR3 bases: TGTGCCAGCAGGGGACAGACCCCCAACTACGAGCAGTACTTC.

The V call is TRBV5-1, the J call TRBJ2-1, with 11 bases aligning to TRBD1. This CDR3 is 16 amino acids long. The J segment lost 9 bases and the V segment lost 0 bases, leaving 8 bases of the junction unmatched. Germline loops: CDR1 SGHRS, CDR2 YFSETQ. This chain's CDR3 is CASSLAGTGGLSEQFF. In DNA form, the CDR3 reads TGCGCCAGCAGCTTGGCCGGGACAGGGGGACTGAGTGAGCAGTTCTTC.

The V gene is TRBV2, the J gene TRBJ1-2, with D maybe TRBD1 (5 bases). V lost 1 base and J 6 bases, leaving 15 bases between the germline ends. The CDR3 is 15 amino acids. Per germline, CDR1 SNHLY and CDR2 FYNNEI. The CDR3 DNA reads TGTGCCAGCAGTGAAGATAGGCCAGGGATCAATGGCTACACCTTC. Translation: CASSEDRPGINGYTF.

The CDR3, as DNA: TGTGCCAGCAGCTTAGAGGCAGGGGGGAACACTGAAGCTTTCTTT. This codes for CASSLEAGGNTEAFF. The V and J genes are TRBV7-6 and TRBJ1-1; 7 bases are a match to TRBD1. Trimming took 1 base from V and 1 from J; bases not matched to a gene: 3. This CDR3 contains 15 residues. Germline V gene sequence: CDR1 SGHVS, CDR2 FNYEAQ.

J is TRBJ2-2 and V is TRBV19; TRBD2 agrees at 11 bases. The CDR3 is made up of 18 amino acids. Germline trimming cut 1 base from V and 4 bases from J; bases unmatched to any gene: 8. The germline gives CDR1 LNHDA, CDR2 SQIVND (reference sequence). The CDR3 spells CASSIGSGGARGTGELFF. In nucleotides, the CDR3 is TGTGCCAGTAGTATAGGTAGCGGGGGGGCCCGTGGCACCGGGGAGCTGTTTTTT. Complete variable domain (other parts from reference TRBV19 and TRBJ2-2): DGGITQSPKYLFRKEGQNVTLSCEQNLNHDAMYWYRQDPGQGLRLIYYSQIVNDFQKGDIAEGYSVSREKKESFPLTVTSAQKNPTAFYLCASSIGSGGARGTGELFFGEGSRLTVL.

The chain recombines TRBV7-9 with TRBJ2-7; 8 nucleotides match TRBD1. Germline trimming cut 5 bases from V and 12 bases from J; bases unmatched to any gene: 9. CDR1 is SEHNR, CDR2 FQNEAQ, per germline (reference sequence). The CDR3 runs 12 residues. The CDR3 bases are TGTGCCAGCAGCCCGAATGACAGGGGTTGGTACTTC. Protein sequence: CASSPNDRGWYF.

The chain carries TRBV27 and TRBJ2-5; D is possibly TRBD2 (5 bases). V lost 3 bases to trimming and J lost 3 bases, with 11 bases between them. The CDR3 contains 14 residues. CDR1 is MNHEY, CDR2 SMNVEV, per germline (reference sequence). CDR3 DNA sequence: TGTGCCAGCAGTTTTGGCCGGGGTGAAGAGACCCAGTACTTC. Translation: CASSFGRGEETQYF.

This chain links TRBV7-2 with TRBJ1-5; 9 bases are shared with TRBD1. V shed 2 bases and J 6 bases; nucleotides not matched to a gene: 5. CDR1 SGHTA and CDR2 FQGNSA come from the germline V gene. This CDR3 is 15 amino acids long. CDR3 coding DNA: TGTGCCAGCAGCTTAAATACAGGGGGCCTTCAGCCCCAGCATTTT. Amino acid sequence: CASSLNTGGLQPQHF.

J is TRBJ2-6 and V is TRBV5-1; weak D call: TRBD1 (5 bases). The V gene's germline CDR1 is SGHRS and CDR2 YFSETQ. Deletions cut 2 bases from V and 0 bases from J, with 21 bases between. The CDR3 consists of 20 residues. DNA of the CDR3: TGCGCCAGCAGCTTAGAAGGGGCTAGGATATTCAGCTCTGGGGCCAACGTCCTGACTTTC. Protein product: CASSLEGARIFSSGANVLTF. Using reference TRBV5-1 and TRBJ2-6 for the parts outside the CDR3, the full variable domain is KAGVTQTPRYLIKTRGQQVTLSCSPISGHRSVSWYQQTPGQGLQFLFEYFSETQRNKGNFPGRFSGRQFSNSRSEMNVSTLELGDSALYLCASSLEGARIFSSGANVLTFGAGSRLTVL.

This clone occurred a few times. The chain carries TRBV5-1 and TRBJ1-2; D not certain. The V and J ends lost 0 bases and 6 bases respectively, with 15 bases between them. The CDR3 contains 15 residues. CDR1 is SGHRS and CDR2 is YFSETQ in the germline V gene. CDR3 nucleotides: TGCGCCAGCAGCTTGGCCGGGAGGGTGCCTGATGGCTACACCTTC. It translates to CASSLAGRVPDGYTF.

The J gene is TRBJ1-3, the V gene TRBV19; 8 nucleotides agree with TRBD1. J was trimmed by 0 bases and V by 8 bases; bases with no gene match: 12. Per the germline V gene, CDR1 is LNHDA and CDR2 is SQIVND (reference sequence). This CDR3 is 17 amino acids long. CDR3 sequence reads: CASRHGQGGLSGNTIYF. The CDR3 bases are TGTGCCAGTCGACACGGACAGGGAGGCCTCTCTGGAAACACCATATATTTT.

The genes are TRBV19 and TRBJ1-1; D not certain. The length of the CDR3 is 16 residues. Looked up from germline, CDR1 is LNHDA and CDR2 is SQIVND (reference sequence). V lost 3 bases and J 2 bases, leaving 16 bases between the germline ends. The CDR3 DNA is TGTGCCAGTAGTATTAAAGCGCTCGGCGGTAACACTGAAGCTTTCTTT. This codes for CASSIKALGGNTEAFF.